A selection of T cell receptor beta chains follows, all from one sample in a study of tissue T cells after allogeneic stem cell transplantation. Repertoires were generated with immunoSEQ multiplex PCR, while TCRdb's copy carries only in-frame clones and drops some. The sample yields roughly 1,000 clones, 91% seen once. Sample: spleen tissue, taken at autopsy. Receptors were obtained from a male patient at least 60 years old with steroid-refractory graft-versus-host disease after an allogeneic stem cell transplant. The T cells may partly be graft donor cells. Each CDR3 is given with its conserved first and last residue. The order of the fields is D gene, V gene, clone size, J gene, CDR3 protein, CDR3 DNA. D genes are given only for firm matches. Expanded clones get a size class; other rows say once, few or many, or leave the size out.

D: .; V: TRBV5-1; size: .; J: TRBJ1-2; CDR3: CASKRTGTGYGYTF; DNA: TGCGCCAGCAAAAGAACCGGTACAGGATATGGCTACACCTTC
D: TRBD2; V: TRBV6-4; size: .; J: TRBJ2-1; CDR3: CASSDGTSGGNEQFF; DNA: TGTGCCAGCAGTGACGGGACTAGCGGGGGCAATGAGCAGTTCTTC
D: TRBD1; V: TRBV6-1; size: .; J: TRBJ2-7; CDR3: CASSEMGTGGYEQYF; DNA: TGTGCCAGCAGTGAAATGGGGACAGGGGGCTACGAGCAGTACTTC
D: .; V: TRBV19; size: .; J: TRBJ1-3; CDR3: CASSIPTAASGNTIYF; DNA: TGTGCCAGTAGTATCCCGACAGCCGCATCTGGAAACACCATATATTTT
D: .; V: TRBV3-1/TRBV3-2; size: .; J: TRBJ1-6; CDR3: CASRDIDNSPLHF; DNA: TGTGCCAGCAGAGACATAGATAATTCACCCCTCCACTTT
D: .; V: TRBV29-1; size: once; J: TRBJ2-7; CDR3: CSVGGWYEQYF; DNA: TGCAGCGTTGGGGGTTGGTACGAGCAGTACTTC
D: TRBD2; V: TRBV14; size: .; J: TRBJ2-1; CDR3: CASSLDHGTSGVTNEQFF; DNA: TGTGCCAGCAGCCTTGACCACGGGACTAGCGGGGTAACCAATGAGCAGTTCTTC
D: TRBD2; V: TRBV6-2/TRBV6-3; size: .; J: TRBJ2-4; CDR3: CASSSHGGWEGLYF; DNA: TGTGCCAGCAGTTCCCATGGGGGGTGGGAGGGGCTCTACTTC
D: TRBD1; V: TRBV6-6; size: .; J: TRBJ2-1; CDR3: CASSSGQGTKQFF; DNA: TGTGCCAGCAGTTCGGGACAGGGTACGAAGCAGTTCTTC
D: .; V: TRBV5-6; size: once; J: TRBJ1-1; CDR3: CASSLPAGLTEAFF; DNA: TGTGCCAGCAGCTTGCCCGCAGGGTTGACTGAAGCTTTCTTT
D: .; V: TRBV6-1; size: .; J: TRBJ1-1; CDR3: CASSEFWVANTEAFF; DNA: TGTGCCAGCAGTGAATTTTGGGTCGCGAACACTGAAGCTTTCTTT
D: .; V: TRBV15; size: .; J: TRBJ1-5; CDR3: CATSGRTEMVGNQPQHF; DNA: TGTGCCACCAGCGGACGGACGGAGATGGTGGGCAATCAGCCCCAGCATTTT
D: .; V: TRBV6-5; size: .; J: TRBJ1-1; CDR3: CASVKEGTEAFF; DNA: TGTGCCAGCGTCAAGGAGGGAACTGAAGCTTTCTTT
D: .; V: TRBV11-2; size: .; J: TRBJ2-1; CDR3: CASSRGWNEQFF; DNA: TGTGCCAGCAGTAGGGGGTGGAATGAGCAGTTCTTC
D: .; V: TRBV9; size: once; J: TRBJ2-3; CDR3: CASSVIGGSTDTQYF; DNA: TGTGCCAGCAGCGTCATCGGGGGTTCCACAGATACGCAGTATTTT
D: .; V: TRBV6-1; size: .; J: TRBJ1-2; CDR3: CASSEAGGFYGYTF; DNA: TGTGCCAGCAGTGAAGCGGGGGGTTTCTATGGCTACACCTTC
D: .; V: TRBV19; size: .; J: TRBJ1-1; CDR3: CASSEAYGTRWEAFF; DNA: TGTGCCAGTAGTGAGGCTTACGGGACGCGCTGGGAAGCTTTCTTT
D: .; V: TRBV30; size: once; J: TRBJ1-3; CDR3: CAWMDSGNTIYF; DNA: TGTGCCTGGATGGACTCTGGAAACACCATATATTTT
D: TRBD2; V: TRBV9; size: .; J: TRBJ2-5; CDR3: CASSVATGGAGGPSGLETQYF; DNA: TGTGCCAGCAGCGTAGCTACCGGCGGGGCGGGGGGGCCGAGTGGCTTAGAGACCCAGTACTTC
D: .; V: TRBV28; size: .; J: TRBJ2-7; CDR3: CASSPRTGSSYEQYF; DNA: TGTGCCAGCAGTCCCCGGACGGGGAGCTCCTACGAGCAGTACTTC
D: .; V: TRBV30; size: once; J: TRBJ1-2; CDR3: CAWSTPGGLYGYTF; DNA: TGTGCCTGGAGTACCCCGGGGGGCCTGTACGGCTACACCTTC
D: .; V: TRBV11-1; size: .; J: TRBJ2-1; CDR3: CASSRTDLYNEQFF; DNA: TGTGCCAGCAGCCGGACGGACCTCTACAATGAGCAGTTCTTC
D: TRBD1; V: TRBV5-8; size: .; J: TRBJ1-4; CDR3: CASSERDRVARNEKLFF; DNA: TGTGCCAGCAGCGAACGTGACAGGGTGGCTCGAAATGAAAAACTGTTTTTT
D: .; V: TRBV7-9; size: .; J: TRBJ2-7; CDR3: CASSNDRGPYEQYF; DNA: TGTGCCAGCAGCAATGATCGGGGCCCCTACGAGCAGTACTTC
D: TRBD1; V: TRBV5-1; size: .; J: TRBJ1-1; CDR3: CASSEGQAVNTEAFF; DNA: TGCGCCAGCAGCGAGGGACAGGCCGTGAACACTGAAGCTTTCTTT
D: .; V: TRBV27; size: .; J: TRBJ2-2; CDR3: CASSLAGSAGELFF; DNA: TGTGCCAGCAGTTTAGCAGGGTCCGCCGGGGAGCTGTTTTTT
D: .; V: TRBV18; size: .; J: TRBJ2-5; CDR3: CASSPDETQYF; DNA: TGTGCCAGCTCACCCGATGAGACCCAGTACTTC
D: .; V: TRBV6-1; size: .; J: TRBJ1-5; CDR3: CASSEGEGQPQHF; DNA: TGTGCCAGCAGTGAGGGGGAAGGGCAGCCCCAGCATTTT
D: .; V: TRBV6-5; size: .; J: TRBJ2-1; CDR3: CASSYSGTSYNEQFF; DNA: TGTGCCAGCAGTTACTCCGGGACATCCTACAATGAGCAGTTCTTC
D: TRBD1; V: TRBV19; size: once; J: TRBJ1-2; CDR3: CASSRDRGPDGYTF; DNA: TGTGCCAGTAGTAGGGACAGGGGACCCGATGGCTACACCTTC
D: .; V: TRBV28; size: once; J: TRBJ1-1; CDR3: CASSPGNTEAFF; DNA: TGTGCCAGCAGTCCAGGGAACACTGAAGCTTTCTTT
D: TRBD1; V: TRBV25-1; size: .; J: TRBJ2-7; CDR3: CASVGARRQGGNYEQYF; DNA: TGTGCCAGTGTAGGAGCACGAAGACAGGGGGGAAACTACGAGCAGTACTTC
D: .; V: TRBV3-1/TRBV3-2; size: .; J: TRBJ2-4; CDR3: CASSRWVPFAKKNIQYF; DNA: TGTGCCAGCAGCAGGTGGGTCCCATTTGCAAAGAAAAACATTCAGTACTTC
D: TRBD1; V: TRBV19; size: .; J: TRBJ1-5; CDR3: CASSGTDNQPQHF; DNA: TGTGCCAGTTCAGGGACAGACAATCAGCCCCAGCATTTT
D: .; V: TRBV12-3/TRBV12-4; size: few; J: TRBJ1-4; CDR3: CASTIGHPEKLFF; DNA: TGTGCCAGCACCATAGGACACCCTGAAAAACTGTTTTTT
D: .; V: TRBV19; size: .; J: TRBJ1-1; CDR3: CASSIEQTTEAFF; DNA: TGTGCCAGTAGCATCGAACAAACGACTGAAGCTTTCTTT
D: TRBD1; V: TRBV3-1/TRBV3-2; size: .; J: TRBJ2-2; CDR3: CASSHRQGSTGELFF; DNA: TGTGCCAGCAGCCACCGACAGGGTAGCACCGGGGAGCTGTTTTTT
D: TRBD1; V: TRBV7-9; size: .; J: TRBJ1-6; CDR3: CASIESGQSNSPLHF; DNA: TGTGCCAGCATCGAATCGGGACAGAGCAATTCACCCCTCCACTTT
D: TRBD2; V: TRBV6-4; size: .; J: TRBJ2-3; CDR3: CASSDRGVQYF; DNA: TGTGCCAGCAGTGATCGGGGGGTTCAGTATTTT
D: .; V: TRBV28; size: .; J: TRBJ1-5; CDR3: CASSFGPSNQPQHF; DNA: TGTGCCAGCAGTTTCGGGCCCAGCAATCAGCCCCAGCATTTT
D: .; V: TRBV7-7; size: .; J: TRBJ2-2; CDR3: CASSSGGNTGELFF; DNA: TGTGCTAGCAGCTCCGGGGGAAACACCGGGGAGCTGTTTTTT